This T cell receptor beta chain was recorded in a study of blood T cell repertoires in COVID-19. The wider study: Samples came from the United States, Italy and Spain, spanning acute and convalescent COVID-19.

Recovered Cohort 3 donors showed two negative PCRs, clearance, or symptom resolution. In this sample, this clone turned up once. Original processing notes: Amplification of reference gene primers was used by the study to estimate nucleated cell counts. Assay used: immunoSEQ multiplex PCR; TCRdb lists only in-frame clones, some missing. V and J calls plus clone size are reproduced from that table; the DNA served to infer D and trimming. The repertoire consists of some 490,000 clones, with 88% occurring once and the leading ten covering 6.5% to 9.5%. The CDR3 length is 13 residues. The V end was cut by 1 base, the J end by 3 bases, with 6 bases between.

The sequence came from a woman aged 55-70 years who had recovered from COVID-19. The chain has TRBV12-3 or TRBV12-4 and TRBJ1-2, with D possibly being TRBD1 (5 bases). The sample consisted of PBMCs or T cells enriched from blood (not recorded which). As DNA, the CDR3 is TGTGCCAGCAGTTTAGACAGGTACTATGGCTACACCTTC. Protein sequence: CASSLDRYYGYTF.